This paragraph covers one T cell receptor beta chain sequence. Its target antigen remains unknown. The record has no base qualities; no much larger clone is one base away. This specimen belongs to a study of blood T cell repertoires in COVID-19 (dated by TCRdb to 2019 to 2021). About the full investigation: Samples covering the acute and convalescent phases of COVID-19 were provided by collaborators in the United States, Italy and Spain. Samples were obtained from the ongoing ImmuneRACE study (first 160 participants) and from 1,254 subjects provided by 6 global collaborators. A de-identified subject ID, COVID-19 status, age in years and sex were almost always included in the sample metadata. The prospective study material was composed of cDNA or gDNA derived from T cells, B-cell-depleted T cells, or PBMCs. HLA class I and class II types, where available, came from metadata supplied by the sample provider rather than from assay-based typing. The repertoires were made available in a free public database intended to serve as a resource for research on the immune response to SARS-CoV-2. Deeply sampled blood TCRbeta repertoires from subjects exposed to, actively infected with, or recovered from COVID-19 were included in the dataset.

CDR1 is given as GTSNPN and CDR2 as SVGIG, both from the germline V gene (reference sequence). The junction carries 14 bases between V and J, which are trimmed by 7 bases and 1 base respectively. Counted from cysteine to phenylalanine, this CDR3 has 14 amino acids. Only the CDR3 portion is preserved as DNA: 42 bases, with reading frame beginning at the first base. Each collaborating institution followed its own protocols to collect whole blood in K2EDTA tubes. For TCRbeta analysis, collaborators shipped samples in one of three forms: frozen whole blood, isolated PBMCs, or DNA extracted from either of those sample types. TCRbeta CDR3 regions were amplified from genomic DNA by means of the immunoSEQ Assay, a bias-controlled multiplex PCR. Under the source paper's analysis protocol: Nucleated cell counts per sample were estimated from amplification of reference gene primers within the assay. To quantify the absolute abundance of each unique TCRbeta CDR3 rearrangement, sequence reads were collapsed and filtered. For each sample, productive Simpson clonality was calculated as the square root of Simpson's diversity index across productive rearrangements. Here the immuneACCESS table is served through TCRdb, limited to in-frame sequences with V and J called. Missing clones are a known gap in these copies; in checked studies unresolved V genes cover under half, and the rest lacks a known reason. For V, J and clone size, that table is used; D and trimming come from the DNA. Present in this sample are about 190,000 clones, less than 85% of which were seen just once. Approximately 13% of the sample is held by the ten biggest clonotypes.

The paper as a whole reports these results and caveats: The amount of clinical and demographic metadata varied by source and participant and was provided uncurated.

This clonotype was obtained from a woman aged 45 to 65 with acute or convalescent COVID-19. The rearrangement joined TRBV30 to TRBJ2-1, and the D gene may be TRBD1, 6 bases matching. Specimen: peripheral blood. CDR3 region: CAYLRQGSYNEQFF. The nucleotides are TGTGCCTACCTCAGGCAGGGGTCCTACAATGAGCAGTTCTTC.